A few counts support the clone carrying this T cell receptor (beta chain). The antigen is unknown. This entry comes from a study of T-cell memory formation after mild COVID-19. Study as a whole: TCR clustering was largely donor specific.

One entry per CDR3 protein, called by TCRdb with MiXCR from the 5' RACE reads. The table lists 350,000 to 550,000 distinct CDR3 sequences, under 20% of them singletons. Study-wide findings and caveats: Researchers report contracting CD4+ clones mostly in CM and EM, with CD8+ clones in EMRA. CD4/CD8 balance held among clones contracting day 15 to 85, and later expanders leaned CD4+. There was no confirmation that second-wave clones peaking on day 37 were SARS-CoV-2 specific.

The germline V gene encodes CDR1 DFQATT and CDR2 SNEGSKA (reference sequence). The CDR3 covers 12 residues. The sequence was collected from a man aged 18 to 29 who had mild COVID-19 (a few samples of this study predate the infection). Cell type and time point are not known. The rearrangement uses TRBV20-1 and TRBJ2-7, with 12 bases identical to TRBD2. The material sequenced was PBMCs or a T cell subset sorted from them (not recorded which). CDR3 loop: CRRLAGVYEQYV. As DNA, the CDR3 is TGCAGACGACTAGCGGGGGTCTACGAGCAGTACGTC.